Described below is a single T cell receptor beta chain sequence and its context. What it recognizes is unknown. The germline CDR1 and CDR2 sequences are MNHNY and SVGAGI (reference sequence). The J segment lost 0 bases and the V segment lost 3 bases, leaving 3 bases of the junction unmatched. This CDR3 has 15 residues. The data are from a study of OX40 agonist ivuxolimab in advanced cancers. Study-level points and caveats: Researchers did not establish what antigens the expanded peripheral T cells target.

The protocol was immunoSEQ multiplex PCR, while the TCRdb copy is restricted to in-frame clones and leaves out a portion. Of 40,000 or so clones detected, roughly 86% appear once; the ten largest clones hold less than 20%. The specimen comprised CD4+ or CD8+ T cells sorted from blood, sampled in a trial of the OX40 agonist ivuxolimab. The sequence was collected from an adult with an advanced solid tumor such as melanoma, head and neck, liver or kidney cancer. The chain joins TRBV6-6 to TRBJ2-7, with 9 bases matching TRBD1. The CDR3 is CASSYRQGVSYEQYV. Written as DNA, the CDR3 is TGTGCCAGCAGTTATCGACAGGGGGTCTCCTACGAGCAGTACGTC.